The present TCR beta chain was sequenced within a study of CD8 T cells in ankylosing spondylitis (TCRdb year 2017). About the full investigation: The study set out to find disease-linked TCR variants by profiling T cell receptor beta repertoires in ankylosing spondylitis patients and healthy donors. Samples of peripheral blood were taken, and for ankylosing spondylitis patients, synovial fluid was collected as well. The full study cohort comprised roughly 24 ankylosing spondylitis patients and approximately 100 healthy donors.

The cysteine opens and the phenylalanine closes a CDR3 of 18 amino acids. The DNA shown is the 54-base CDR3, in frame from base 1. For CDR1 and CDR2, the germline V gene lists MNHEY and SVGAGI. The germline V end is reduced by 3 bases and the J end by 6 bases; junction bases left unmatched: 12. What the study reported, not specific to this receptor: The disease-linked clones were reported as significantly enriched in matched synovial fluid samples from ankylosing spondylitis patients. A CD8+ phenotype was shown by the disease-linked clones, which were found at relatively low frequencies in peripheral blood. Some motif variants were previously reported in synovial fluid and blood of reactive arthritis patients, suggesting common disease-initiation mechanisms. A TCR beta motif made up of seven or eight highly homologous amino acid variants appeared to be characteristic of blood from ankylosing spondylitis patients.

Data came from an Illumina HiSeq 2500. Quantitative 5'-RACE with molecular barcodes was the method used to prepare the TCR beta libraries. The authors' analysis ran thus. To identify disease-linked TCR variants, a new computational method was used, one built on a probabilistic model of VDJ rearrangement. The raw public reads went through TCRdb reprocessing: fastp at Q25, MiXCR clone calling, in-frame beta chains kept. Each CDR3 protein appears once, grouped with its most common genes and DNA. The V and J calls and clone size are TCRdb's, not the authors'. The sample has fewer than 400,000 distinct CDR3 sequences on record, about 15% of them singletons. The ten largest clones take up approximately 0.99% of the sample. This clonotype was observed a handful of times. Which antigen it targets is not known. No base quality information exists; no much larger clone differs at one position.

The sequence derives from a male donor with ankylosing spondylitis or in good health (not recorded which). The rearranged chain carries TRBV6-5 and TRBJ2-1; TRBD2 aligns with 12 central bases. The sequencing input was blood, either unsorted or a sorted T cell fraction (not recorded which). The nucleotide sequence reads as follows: TGTGCCAGCAGTTATCCCTGGACTAGCGGGGCTCGGGGCAATGAGCAGTTCTTC. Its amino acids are CASSYPWTSGARGNEQFF.